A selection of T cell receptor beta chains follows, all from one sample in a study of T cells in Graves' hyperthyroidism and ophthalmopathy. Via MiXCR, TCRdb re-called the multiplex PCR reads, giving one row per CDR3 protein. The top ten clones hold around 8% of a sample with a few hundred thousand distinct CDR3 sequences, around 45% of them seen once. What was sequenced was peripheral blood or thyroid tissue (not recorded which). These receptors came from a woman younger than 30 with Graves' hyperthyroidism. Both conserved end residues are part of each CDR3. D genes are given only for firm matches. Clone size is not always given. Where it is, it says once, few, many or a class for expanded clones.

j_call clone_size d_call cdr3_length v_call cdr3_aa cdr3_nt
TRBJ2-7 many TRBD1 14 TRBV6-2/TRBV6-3 CASNQRQGSHEQYF TGTGCCAGCAACCAACGACAGGGATCCCACGAGCAGTACTTC
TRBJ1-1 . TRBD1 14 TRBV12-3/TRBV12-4 CASIPRGQGTEAFF TGTGCCAGCATCCCGAGGGGACAGGGAACTGAAGCTTTCTTT
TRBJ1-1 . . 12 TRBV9 CASSVDGAEAFF TGTGCCAGCAGCGTAGACGGGGCCGAAGCTTTCTTT
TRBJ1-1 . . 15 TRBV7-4 CASSSHSGAETEAFF TGTGCCAGCAGCTCACATTCGGGGGCAGAGACTGAAGCTTTCTTT
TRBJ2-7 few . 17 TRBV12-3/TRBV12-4 CASSSRTSGLVTYEQYF TGTGCCAGCAGTTCTCGAACCTCGGGACTGGTAACCTACGAGCAGTACTTC
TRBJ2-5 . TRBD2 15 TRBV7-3 CASSPDTGTTQTQYF TGTGCCAGCAGCCCTGACACCGGGACTACGCAGACCCAGTACTTC
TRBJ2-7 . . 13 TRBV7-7 CASSSMERNEQYF TGTGCTAGCAGCTCGATGGAGAGGAATGAGCAGTACTTC
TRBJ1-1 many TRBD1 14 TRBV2 CASIRQGAGTEAFF TGTGCCAGCATTAGACAGGGGGCAGGGACTGAAGCTTTCTTT
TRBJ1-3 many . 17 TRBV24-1 CATSDPKEGSSGNTIYF TGTGCCACCAGTGACCCGAAAGAGGGGAGCTCTGGAAACACCATATATTTT
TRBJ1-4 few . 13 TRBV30 CAWSVPREGKLFF TGTGCCTGGAGTGTACCAAGGGAGGGAAAACTGTTTTTT
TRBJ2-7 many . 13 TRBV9 CASSVSPRDEQYF TGTGCCAGCAGCGTAAGCCCTCGAGACGAGCAGTACTTC
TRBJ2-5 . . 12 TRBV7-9 CASTSRVETQYF TGTGCCAGCACCAGCAGGGTGGAGACCCAGTACTTC
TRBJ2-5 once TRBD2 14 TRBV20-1 CSATLSGSQETQYF TGCAGTGCCACCCTTAGCGGGAGTCAAGAGACCCAGTACTTC
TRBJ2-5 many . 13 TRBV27 CASSLQGRETQYF TGTGCCAGCAGTTTGCAGGGTCGAGAGACCCAGTACTTC
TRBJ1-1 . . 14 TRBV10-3 CAISEPRANTEAFF TGTGCCATCAGTGAGCCCAGGGCGAACACTGAAGCTTTCTTT
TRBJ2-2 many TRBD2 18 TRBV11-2 CASSDGLAGELNTGELFF TGTGCCAGCAGCGATGGGCTAGCGGGTGAATTGAACACCGGGGAGCTGTTTTTT
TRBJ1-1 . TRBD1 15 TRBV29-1 CSVFGTEHMNTEAFF TGCAGCGTTTTCGGGACAGAGCACATGAACACTGAAGCTTTCTTT
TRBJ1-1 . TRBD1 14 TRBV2 CASSEVGTETEAFF TGTGCCAGCAGTGAAGTGGGGACAGAGACTGAAGCTTTCTTT
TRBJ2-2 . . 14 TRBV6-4 CASSAQDSTGELFF TGTGCCAGCAGTGCCCAGGACTCCACTGGGGAGCTGTTTTTT
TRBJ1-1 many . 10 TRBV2 CASMGFQAFF TGTGCCAGCATGGGGTTTCAAGCTTTCTTT
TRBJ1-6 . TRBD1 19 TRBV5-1 CASSLGGQGSDGYNSPLHF TGCGCCAGCAGCTTGGGGGGACAGGGGAGCGATGGGTATAATTCACCCCTCCACTTT
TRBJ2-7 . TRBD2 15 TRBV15 CATSSLAGVIDEQYF TGTGCCACCAGCAGCCTTGCGGGAGTCATCGATGAGCAGTACTTC
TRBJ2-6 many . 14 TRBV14 CASSQISGANVLTF TGTGCCAGCAGCCAAATTTCCGGGGCCAACGTCCTGACTTTC
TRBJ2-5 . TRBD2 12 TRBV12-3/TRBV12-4 CASPTSEETQYF TGTGCCAGCCCGACTAGCGAAGAGACCCAGTACTTC
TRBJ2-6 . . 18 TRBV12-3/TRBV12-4 CASSLYARISSGANVLTF TGTGCCAGCAGTTTATACGCCAGGATAAGCTCTGGGGCCAACGTCCTGACTTTC
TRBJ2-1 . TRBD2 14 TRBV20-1 CSAQTSGSYNEQFF TGCAGTGCTCAGACTAGCGGGTCCTACAATGAGCAGTTCTTC
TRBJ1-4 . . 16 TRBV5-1 CASSERGAGANEKLFF TGCGCCAGCAGCGAGCGGGGGGCTGGGGCTAATGAAAAACTGTTTTTT
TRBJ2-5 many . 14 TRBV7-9 CASSSGLAVETQYF TGTGCCAGCAGCTCCGGATTGGCGGTAGAGACCCAGTACTTC
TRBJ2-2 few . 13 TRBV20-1 CSARPSHSGELFF TGCAGTGCTAGACCCTCCCATAGCGGGGAGCTGTTTTTT
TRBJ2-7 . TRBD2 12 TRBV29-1 CSTRGREEEQYF TGCAGCACCCGGGGCCGGGAGGAGGAGCAGTACTTC
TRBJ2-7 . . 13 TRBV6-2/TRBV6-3 CASSYLVSYEQYF TGTGCCAGCAGTTACTTAGTGTCCTACGAGCAGTACTTC
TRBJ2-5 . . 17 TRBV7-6 CASSSRGHTGAQETQYF TGTGCCAGCAGCTCTCGCGGTCACACTGGGGCCCAAGAGACCCAGTACTTC
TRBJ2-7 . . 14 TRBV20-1 CSAPRPVSSYEQYF TGCAGTGCCCCCCGCCCGGTAAGCTCCTACGAGCAGTACTTC